This is a list of T cell receptor beta chains from one sample in a study of T cell changes during pregnancy in multiple sclerosis. Measured with immunoSEQ multiplex PCR; TCRdb has only the in-frame clones, and not every one. The table has 40,000 to 60,000 clones, around 94% seen once. Sequencing used CD4+ T cells from peripheral blood mononuclear cells, obtained in the third trimester of pregnancy. These receptors were taken from a female donor with multiple sclerosis, enrolled in a pregnancy study. The CDR3 runs from the conserved cysteine through the conserved F or W.

V gene: TRBV27; J gene: TRBJ2-7; CDR3 protein: CASSLLVGGTYEQYF
V gene: TRBV19; J gene: TRBJ2-7; CDR3 protein: CASSPRQDYEQYF
V gene: TRBV18; J gene: TRBJ1-5; CDR3 protein: CASSPVEGPQPQHF
V gene: TRBV30; J gene: TRBJ1-2; CDR3 protein: CAWTFGGVGYTF
V gene: TRBV9; J gene: TRBJ2-3; CDR3 protein: CASSVLALQDTQYF
V gene: TRBV28; J gene: TRBJ2-7; CDR3 protein: CASSAGQGISGQYF
V gene: TRBV11-3; J gene: TRBJ2-2; CDR3 protein: CASRGQGDTGELFF
V gene: TRBV9; J gene: TRBJ2-1; CDR3 protein: CASSVGGTSVNEQFF
V gene: TRBV28; J gene: TRBJ1-4; CDR3 protein: CASSPQGPNEKLFF
V gene: TRBV27; J gene: TRBJ2-3; CDR3 protein: CASSLSSLRTDTQYF